The 10 T cell receptor beta chains below were found in one sample sequenced in a study of blood T cell repertoires in COVID-19. The table came from immunoSEQ multiplex PCR; TCRdb's copy has only in-frame clones and leaves some out. This table has about 400,000 clones, approximately 90% appearing once. The material sequenced was peripheral blood. Receptors originate from a woman aged 30 to 39 with acute or convalescent COVID-19.

The chain has TRBV7-9 and TRBJ1-3; D perhaps matches TRBD1 (5 bases). Germline V gene lookup returns CDR1 SEHNR and CDR2 FQNEAQ (reference sequence). The CDR3 runs 17 residues. The V end was cut by 5 bases, the J end by 0 bases, with 17 bases between. The CDR3 bases are TGTGCCAGCAGCCTATACAGACCGGGACTCTCTGGAAACACCATATATTTT. It yields the protein CASSLYRPGLSGNTIYF.

The chain joins TRBV6-5 to TRBJ2-7; 7 nucleotides line up with TRBD1. The trim removed 0 bases at V and 1 base at J, leaving 3 bases unmatched. The CDR3 is 15 residues long. Germline V gives CDR1 MNHEY, CDR2 SVGAGI. The CDR3 coding sequence is TGTGCCAGCAGTTACTCGGCGACAGGGTCCTACGAGCAGTACTTC. Translated, it gives CASSYSATGSYEQYF.

This clone came up a few times. The CDR3 is CASSVEGGGGASGQFF. In nucleotides, the CDR3 is TGTGCCAGCAGCGTAGAGGGTGGCGGGGGGGCCTCTGGGCAGTTCTTC. V gene TRBV9 combines with J gene TRBJ2-1; 9 bases match TRBD2. V lost 0 bases and J lost 12; bases outside the gene matches: 13. CDR3 length equals 16 residues. Germline values: CDR1 SGDLS, CDR2 YYNGEE.

This chain joins TRBV11-2 and TRBJ1-1; no clear D gene. Germline CDR1 is SGHAT and CDR2 is FQNNGV. The CDR3 totals 13 residues. V dropped 5 bases and J dropped 4 bases, with 11 bases sitting between them. The CDR3 nucleotides are TGTGCCAGCAGCGCTATAGCGGGCACTGAAGCTTTCTTT. Translation gives CASSAIAGTEAFF.

The gene calls are TRBV12-3 or TRBV12-4 and TRBJ2-7, with a tentative D call TRBD1 (5 bases). The CDR3 extends over 13 amino acids. Trimming removed 5 bases at V and 5 bases at J, with 13 bases between. DNA for the CDR3: TGTGCCAGCAGTCCAGGGAACCGCCACGAGCAGTACTTC. It yields the protein CASSPGNRHEQYF.

The chain has TRBV11-1 and TRBJ2-7; D possibly corresponds to TRBD2 (6 bases). Looked up from germline, CDR1 is SGHAT and CDR2 is FQDESV (reference sequence). The CDR3 loop spans 15 amino acids. V lost 4 bases, J lost 6 bases, and 19 bases lay in between. The CDR3 nucleotides are TGTGCCAGCAGCTCCACTAGCACTGGGGCCCTCGAGCAGTACTTC. It encodes CASSSTSTGALEQYF.

The chain uses TRBV18 and TRBJ2-7; D is uncertain. The length of the CDR3 is 13 residues. The germline gives CDR1 KGHSH, CDR2 LQKENI. V lost 2 bases and J lost 1, with 6 bases in between. CDR3 DNA sequence: TGTGCCAGCTCACCATACAGATCCTACGAGCAGTACTTC. This translates into CASSPYRSYEQYF.

This chain joins TRBV5-4 and TRBJ2-3, with TRBD1 matching over 7 bases. Germline CDR1 reads SGHNT; CDR2 reads YYREEE (reference sequence). The V segment lost 4 bases and the J segment 2 bases; nucleotides outside the gene matches: 10. The CDR3 totals 16 residues. CDR3 sequence reads: CASSGGPGTVTDTQYF. In DNA form, the CDR3 reads TGTGCCAGCAGCGGGGGCCCCGGGACAGTCACAGATACGCAGTATTTT.

This clone was seen more than once but under ten times. The chain combines TRBV19 with TRBJ1-2; no clear D gene. V dropped 3 bases and J dropped 8 bases, with 16 bases sitting between them. The V gene's germline CDR1 is LNHDA and CDR2 SQIVND (reference sequence). The CDR3 has 14 residues. The CDR3 sequence: CASSIVTERRGYTF. The CDR3 DNA reads as TGTGCCAGTAGTATTGTGACGGAGAGAAGAGGCTACACCTTC. The whole variable domain, filled in from reference TRBV19 and TRBJ1-2, reads DGGITQSPKYLFRKEGQNVTLSCEQNLNHDAMYWYRQDPGQGLRLIYYSQIVNDFQKGDIAEGYSVSREKKESFPLTVTSAQKNPTAFYLCASSIVTERRGYTFGSGTRLTVV.

The CDR3 DNA is TGTGCCAGCAGCTCCCGGGGGGGCACAGATACGCAGTATTTT. This encodes CASSSRGGTDTQYF. J is TRBJ2-3 and V is TRBV5-4; 7 bases line up with TRBD2. The CDR3 has 14 residues. Trimming took 3 bases from V and 1 from J; bases not matched to a gene: 2. Germline loops: CDR1 SGHNT, CDR2 YYREEE (reference sequence).